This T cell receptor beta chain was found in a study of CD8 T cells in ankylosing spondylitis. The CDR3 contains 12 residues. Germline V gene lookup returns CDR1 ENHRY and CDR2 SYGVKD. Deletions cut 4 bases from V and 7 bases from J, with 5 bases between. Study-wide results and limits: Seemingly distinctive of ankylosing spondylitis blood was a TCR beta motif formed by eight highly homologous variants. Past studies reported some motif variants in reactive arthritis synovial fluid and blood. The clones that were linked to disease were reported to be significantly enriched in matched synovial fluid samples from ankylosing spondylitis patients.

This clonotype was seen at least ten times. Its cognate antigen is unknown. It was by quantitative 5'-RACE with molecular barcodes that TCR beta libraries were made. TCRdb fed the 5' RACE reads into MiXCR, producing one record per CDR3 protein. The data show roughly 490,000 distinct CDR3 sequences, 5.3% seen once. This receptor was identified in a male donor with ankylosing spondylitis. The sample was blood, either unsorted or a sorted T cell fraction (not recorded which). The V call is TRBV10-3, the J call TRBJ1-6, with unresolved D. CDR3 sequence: CAISAQNSPLHF. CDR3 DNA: TGTGCCATCAGTGCACAGAATTCACCCCTCCACTTT.